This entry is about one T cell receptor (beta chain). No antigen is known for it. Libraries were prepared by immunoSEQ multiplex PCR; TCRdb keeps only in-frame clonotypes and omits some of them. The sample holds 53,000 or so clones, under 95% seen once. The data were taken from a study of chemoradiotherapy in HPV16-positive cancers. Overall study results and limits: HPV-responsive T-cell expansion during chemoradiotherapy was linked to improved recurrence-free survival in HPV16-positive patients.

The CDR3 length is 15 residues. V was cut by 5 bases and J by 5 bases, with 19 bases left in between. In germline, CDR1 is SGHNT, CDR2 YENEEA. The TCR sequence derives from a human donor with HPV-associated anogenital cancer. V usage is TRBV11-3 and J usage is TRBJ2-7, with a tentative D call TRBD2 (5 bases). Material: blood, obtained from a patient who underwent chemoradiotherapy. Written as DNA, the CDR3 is TGTGCCAGCAGCCCCGCCCGACTGGCGAGGGACGAGCAGTACTTC. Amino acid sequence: CASSPARLARDEQYF.